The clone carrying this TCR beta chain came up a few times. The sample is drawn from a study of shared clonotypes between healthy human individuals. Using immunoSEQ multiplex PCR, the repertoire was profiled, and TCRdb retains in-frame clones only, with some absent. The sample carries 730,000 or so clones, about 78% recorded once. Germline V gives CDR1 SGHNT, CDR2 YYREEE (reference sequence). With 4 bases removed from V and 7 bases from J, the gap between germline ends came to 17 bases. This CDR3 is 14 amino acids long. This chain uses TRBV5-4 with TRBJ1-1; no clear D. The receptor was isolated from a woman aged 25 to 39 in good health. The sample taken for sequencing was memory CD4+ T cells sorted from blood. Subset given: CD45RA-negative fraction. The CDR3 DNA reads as TGTGCCAGCAGCGCCCAGACGGGGATCGATGAAGCTTTCTTT. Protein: CASSAQTGIDEAFF.